The 14 T cell receptor beta chains given below trace back to one sample, sequenced in a study of blood T cell repertoires in COVID-19. Data came from immunoSEQ multiplex PCR; TCRdb stores just in-frame clones and leaves some out. The profile covers 320,000 or so clones, with about 85% appearing a single time and about 1.9% taken by the ten largest. The sample was PBMCs or T cells enriched from blood (not recorded which). All receptors come from a woman in her twenties or thirties who had been exposed to COVID-19.

This clone appeared a single time. The chain joins TRBV5-4 to TRBJ1-2, with TRBD1 matching over 9 bases. With 5 bases clipped from V and 7 bases from J, the junction kept 12 bases outside the gene matches. Germline V CDR1 and CDR2: SGHNT, YYREEE (reference sequence). This CDR3 contains 15 residues. The CDR3 region has the DNA TGTGCCAGCAGTCAGAACCGGGACAGGGTGTCTGGCTACACCTTC. Residues: CASSQNRDRVSGYTF.

For the CDR3, the DNA is TGTGCCAGCAGTTTTCGCGGCTACGAGCAGTACTTC. Translation gives CASSFRGYEQYF. The V and J genes are TRBV27 and TRBJ2-7; unclear D gene. Germline V gene sequence: CDR1 MNHEY, CDR2 SMNVEV (reference sequence). The CDR3 consists of 12 residues. The V and J ends lost 3 bases and 3 bases respectively, with 6 bases between them.

The chain employs TRBV7-6 and TRBJ2-3; 8 bases fit TRBD2. This CDR3 comprises 18 residues. With 0 bases clipped from V and 0 bases from J, the junction kept 8 bases outside the gene matches. Germline V gene data show CDR1 as SGHVS and CDR2 as FNYEAQ. Here the CDR3 DNA reads TGTGCCAGCAGCTTAGCCCCCCGACTAGCGTCTAGCACAGATACGCAGTATTTT. Its translation: CASSLAPRLASSTDTQYF.

The chain recombines TRBV2 with TRBJ1-1, with TRBD1 matching 8 bases. Germline V lookup: CDR1 SNHLY, CDR2 FYNNEI. The V segment lost 6 bases and the J segment 4 bases; nucleotides outside the gene matches: 13. There are 16 residues in the CDR3. CDR3 DNA sequence: TGTGCCAGCAGGAAGGATGCAGGGGGCGGGATCACTGAAGCTTTCTTT. As protein: CASRKDAGGGITEAFF.

The V and J genes are TRBV7-2 and TRBJ1-4; the match to TRBD1 covers 12 bases. The CDR3 has 16 residues. The junction had 5 bases not matched to a gene; V was cut back by 1 base and J by 8 bases. Germline loops: CDR1 SGHTA, CDR2 FQGNSA. CDR3 coding DNA: TGTGCCAGCAGCTTAGGGGGGACAGGGGGCGGGGAAAAACTGTTTTTT. This translates into CASSLGGTGGGEKLFF.

This chain joins TRBV7-9 and TRBJ1-4; no reliable D call. Germline CDR1 is SEHNR and CDR2 is FQNEAQ (reference sequence). V lost 7 bases and J lost 2, with 5 bases in between. There are 12 residues in the CDR3. The CDR3 coding sequence is TGTGCCAGCACCCGGACTAATGAAAAACTGTTTTTT. Amino acid sequence: CASTRTNEKLFF.

The gene calls are TRBV6-6 and TRBJ1-2; 9 bases are a match to TRBD1. The J segment lost 4 bases and the V segment lost 6 bases, leaving 12 bases of the junction unmatched. CDR1 and CDR2 from the germline V gene are MNHNY and SVGAGI (reference sequence). The CDR3 sequence is 16 residues long. CDR3 nucleotides: TGTGCCAGCAGCAAAACTTTGACAGGGGGAGCCTATGGCTACACCTTC. This encodes CASSKTLTGGAYGYTF.

V usage is TRBV6-5 and J usage is TRBJ2-7, with a tentative D call TRBD1 (6 bases). Trimming took off 6 bases at V and 4 bases at J, with 19 bases between the two ends. CDR3 length: 15 residues. Germline CDR1 is MNHEY and CDR2 is SVGAGI. The CDR3 nucleotides read TGTGCCAGCAGGGCCCCGGGACATACTTTTTACGAGCAGTACTTC. This codes for CASRAPGHTFYEQYF.

This chain links TRBV2 with TRBJ1-2; TRBD1 matches 7 bases. The CDR3 has 14 amino acids. V dropped 8 bases and J dropped 7; count of bases not matched to a gene: 13. Looked up from germline, CDR1 is SNHLY and CDR2 is FYNNEI. The CDR3 DNA reads as TGTGCCAGCTCATCTCGAGACAGGGCCTCTGGCTACACCTTC. Translated, it gives CASSSRDRASGYTF.

The chain uses TRBV19 and TRBJ2-3; TRBD2 is a possible D gene (6 bases). The V end was cut by 11 bases, the J end by 4 bases, with 16 bases between. The CDR3 is 13 amino acids. Germline V gives CDR1 LNHDA, CDR2 SQIVND (reference sequence). As DNA, the CDR3 is TGTGCCGTTAACGGGGGTTTATCAGATACGCAGTATTTT. It specifies CAVNGGLSDTQYF.

This chain uses TRBV6-5 with TRBJ1-2, with D perhaps TRBD1 (6 bases). This CDR3 is built from 15 residues. Germline CDR1 and CDR2: MNHEY and SVGAGI. V shed 2 bases and J shed 6 bases, with 16 bases lying between them. DNA of the CDR3: TGTGCCAGCAGTTACCTCCGCCCAGGGGATAATGGCTACACCTTC. This encodes CASSYLRPGDNGYTF.

V and J are TRBV19 and TRBJ1-6; D is undetermined. This CDR3 is built from 13 residues. Germline values: CDR1 LNHDA, CDR2 SQIVND (reference sequence). V shed 2 bases and J shed 7 bases, with 6 bases lying between them. CDR3 coding DNA: TGTGCCAGTAGTATATCCGGGAATTCACCCCTCCACTTT. Translated, it gives CASSISGNSPLHF.

V gene TRBV7-6 combines with J gene TRBJ2-2; TRBD2 agrees at 13 bases. This CDR3 has 16 residues. J was trimmed by 5 bases and V by 5 bases; bases with no gene match: 5. Germline assignment: CDR1 SGHVS and CDR2 FNYEAQ. The CDR3 DNA is TGTGCCAGCAGCACCCGACTAGCGGGGGGAACCGGGGAGCTGTTTTTT. It specifies CASSTRLAGGTGELFF.

The rearrangement uses TRBV4-1 and TRBJ1-1, with D maybe TRBD1 (5 bases). CDR1 MGHRA and CDR2 YSYEKL come from the germline V gene. The V gene lost 2 bases and the J gene lost 3 bases, with 10 bases spanning the gap. The CDR3 loop spans 14 amino acids. This CDR3 is CASSQQGGDTEAFF. CDR3 nucleotides: TGCGCCAGCAGCCAACAGGGAGGGGACACTGAAGCTTTCTTT.